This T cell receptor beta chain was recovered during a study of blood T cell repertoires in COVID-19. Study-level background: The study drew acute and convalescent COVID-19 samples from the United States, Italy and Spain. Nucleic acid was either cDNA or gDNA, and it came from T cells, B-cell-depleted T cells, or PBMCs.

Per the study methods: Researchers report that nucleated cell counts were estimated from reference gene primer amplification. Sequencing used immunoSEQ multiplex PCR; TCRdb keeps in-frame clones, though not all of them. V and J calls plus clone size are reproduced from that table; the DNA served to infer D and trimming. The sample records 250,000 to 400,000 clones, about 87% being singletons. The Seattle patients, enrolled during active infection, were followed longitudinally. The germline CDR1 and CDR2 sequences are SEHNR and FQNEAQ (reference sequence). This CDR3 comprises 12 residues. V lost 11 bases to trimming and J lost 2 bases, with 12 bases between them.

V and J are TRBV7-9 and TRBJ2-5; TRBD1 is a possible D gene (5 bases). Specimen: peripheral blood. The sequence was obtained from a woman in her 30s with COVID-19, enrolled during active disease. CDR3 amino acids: CAGATGQETQYF. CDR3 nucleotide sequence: TGTGCCGGGGCCACAGGACAAGAGACCCAGTACTTC.